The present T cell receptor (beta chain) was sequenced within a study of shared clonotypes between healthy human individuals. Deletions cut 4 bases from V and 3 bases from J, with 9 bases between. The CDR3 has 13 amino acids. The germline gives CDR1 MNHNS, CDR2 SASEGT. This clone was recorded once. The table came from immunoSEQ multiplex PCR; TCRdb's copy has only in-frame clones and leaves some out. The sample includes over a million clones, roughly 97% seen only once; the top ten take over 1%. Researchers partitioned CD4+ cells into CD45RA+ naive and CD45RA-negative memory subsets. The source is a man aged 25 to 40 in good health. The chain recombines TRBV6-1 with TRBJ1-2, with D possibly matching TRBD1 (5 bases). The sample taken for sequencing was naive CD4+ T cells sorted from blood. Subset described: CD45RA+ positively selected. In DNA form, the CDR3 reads TGTGCCAGCAGTGCGGGACGGGACTATGGCTACACCTTC. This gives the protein CASSAGRDYGYTF.